These 18 T cell receptor beta chains came from one sample sequenced in a study of identical twins. One entry per CDR3 protein, called by TCRdb with MiXCR from the 5' RACE reads. The sample holds about 690,000 distinct CDR3 sequences, approximately 6.1% seen once. The sequenced material came from naive T cells sorted from blood. These receptor sequences come from a man aged 18 to 29 in good health.

The chain has TRBV6-5 and TRBJ1-1; 7 nucleotides agree with TRBD1. Trimming removed 2 bases from V and 4 bases from J; junction bases left unmatched: 10. This CDR3 contains 16 residues. The germline gives CDR1 MNHEY, CDR2 SVGAGI. As DNA, the CDR3 is TGTGCCAGCAGTTACCACCCAGGGGGGCTGGCCACTGAAGCTTTCTTT. Residues: CASSYHPGGLATEAFF.

This clonotype was picked up many times. The V gene is TRBV20-1, the J gene TRBJ2-2; 7 bases agree with TRBD1. Germline V CDR1 and CDR2: DFQATT, SNEGSKA (reference sequence). This CDR3 comprises 17 residues. V gave up 3 bases and J gave up 0 bases; unmatched junction bases: 10. In DNA, the CDR3 is TGCAGTGCTAGTTGGACAGGCGTTCCTCCGAACACCGGGGAGCTGTTTTTT. This gives the protein CSASWTGVPPNTGELFF.

Concerning this clonotype: A read error may explain this, as a much larger clone is one base away. The rearrangement uses TRBV12-3 or TRBV12-4 and TRBJ2-4; D is undetermined. The CDR3 sequence is 13 residues long. CDR3 in amino acids: CASTRESKNIRYF. The DNA of the CDR3 is TGTGCCAGCACCAGAGAGTCCAAAAACATTCGGTACTTC.

This clonotype was found many times. V gene TRBV29-1 combines with J gene TRBJ2-3; no firm D call. The CDR3 runs to 13 residues. Germline V gene lookup returns CDR1 SQVTM and CDR2 ANQGSEA. Trimming cost V 5 bases and J 4 bases, with 13 bases left between them. CDR3 in amino acids: CSVSLPLPDTQYF. In nucleotides, the CDR3 is TGCAGCGTTTCATTACCTCTTCCAGATACGCAGTATTTT.

This clonotype was found many times. The V and J genes are TRBV15 and TRBJ2-3; TRBD2 matches at 9 bases. CDR1 and CDR2 from the germline V gene are LNHNV and YYDKDF (reference sequence). V dropped 0 bases and J dropped 3; count of bases not matched to a gene: 7. The CDR3 consists of 17 residues. The CDR3 DNA reads TGTGCCACCAGCAGAGATCGTGCGGGAGGGCCAACAGATACGCAGTATTTT. It yields the protein CATSRDRAGGPTDTQYF.

Only a few counts were recorded for this clonotype. The chain has TRBV9 and TRBJ2-5; tentative D call: TRBD1 (5 bases). The V and J ends lost 6 bases and 5 bases respectively, with 14 bases between them. CDR1 is SGDLS and CDR2 is YYNGEE in the germline V gene. This CDR3 has 13 residues. CDR3 DNA sequence: TGTGCCAGCACTAGGGGCCTTGGGGAGACCCAGTACTTC. Translating it yields CASTRGLGETQYF.

At least ten counts were recorded for this clonotype. The chain has TRBV4-2 and TRBJ2-5; 10 nucleotides match TRBD2. CDR1 is LGHNA and CDR2 is YNFKEQ in the germline V gene. With V trimmed by 3 bases and J by 5 bases, 9 bases remained unmatched. The CDR3 is made up of 16 amino acids. For the CDR3, the DNA is TGTGCCAGCAGCCATTTCGAGCGGACTAGCGGTGAGACCCAGTACTTC. This gives the protein CASSHFERTSGETQYF.

This clonotype has more than one count but fewer than ten. The gene calls are TRBV6-5 and TRBJ2-7, with 12 nucleotides matching TRBD1. The CDR3 consists of 15 residues. V lost 4 bases, J lost 6 bases, and 7 bases stayed unmatched. Germline-derived CDR1 and CDR2 are MNHEY and SVGAGI. The CDR3 region has the DNA TGTGCCAGCAGTTCCTGGGGGACAGGGGGCGCCGAGCAGTACTTC. It specifies CASSSWGTGGAEQYF.

This clonotype was detected many times. The chain combines TRBV27 with TRBJ2-7, with D possibly being TRBD2 (6 bases). The CDR3 totals 14 residues. Looked up from germline, CDR1 is MNHEY and CDR2 is SMNVEV (reference sequence). The ends were cut back, 3 bases at V and 2 bases at J, with 11 bases in the middle. CDR3 bases: TGTGCCAGCAGTTTCGTCCCGGGGGCCTACGAGCAGTACGTC. Its protein is CASSFVPGAYEQYV.

The chain has TRBV6-5 and TRBJ2-7, with a weak D call TRBD2 (5 bases). The V gene's germline CDR1 is MNHEY and CDR2 SVGAGI. V gave up 5 bases and J gave up 7 bases, with 12 bases separating them. This CDR3 has 12 amino acids. This chain's CDR3 is CASSILTGEQYV. In DNA form, the CDR3 reads TGTGCCAGCAGTATTTTGACGGGGGAGCAGTACGTC.

This clonotype was picked up a small number of times. The V gene is TRBV14, the J gene TRBJ1-1; D not certain. The germline V gene has CDR1 SGHDN and CDR2 FVKESK. V dropped 5 bases and J dropped 8 bases, with 18 bases sitting between them. The CDR3 consists of 14 residues. The CDR3 loop reads CASSVDTVRAEAFF. The CDR3 bases are TGTGCCAGCAGCGTGGATACCGTTCGGGCGGAAGCTTTCTTT.

This clonotype came up many times. This chain connects TRBV6-4 to TRBJ2-1, with TRBD2 matching over 10 bases. V trimming: 3 bases; J trimming: 8 bases; junction bases outside the gene matches: 7. Germline V gives CDR1 MRHNA, CDR2 SNTAGT. This CDR3 contains 15 residues. The CDR3 protein is CASSELAGEQHEQFF. The CDR3 nucleotides read TGTGCCAGCAGTGAGCTAGCGGGAGAGCAACATGAGCAGTTCTTC.

In its sample, this clonotype was seen many times. This chain joins TRBV24-1 and TRBJ2-1; 8 bases fit TRBD1. The V gene's germline CDR1 is KGHDR and CDR2 SFDVKD. Trimming at V came to 0 bases and at J to 10 bases, leaving 10 bases not matched to a gene. This CDR3 region has 16 residues. The CDR3 spells CATSDLSGGSVYEQFF. The DNA of the CDR3 is TGTGCCACCAGTGATTTGTCAGGGGGCTCAGTATACGAGCAGTTCTTC.

The J gene is TRBJ2-3, the V gene TRBV12-3 or TRBV12-4, with 12 bases that match TRBD2. The CDR3 consists of 19 residues. V trimming: 6 bases; J trimming: 6 bases; junction bases outside the gene matches: 19. DNA of the CDR3: TGTGCCAGCAGATATGACACTAGCGGGAGGAGGTTCGGTTTTGATACGCAGTATTTT. Amino acids: CASRYDTSGRRFGFDTQYF.

The chain links TRBV9 to TRBJ2-5; 9 bases match TRBD2. Germline V lookup: CDR1 SGDLS, CDR2 YYNGEE. The CDR3 spans 17 residues. The ends lost 0 bases at V and 2 bases at J; junction bases unmatched: 8. The CDR3 sequence is CASSVATRLAAQETQYF. The CDR3, as DNA: TGTGCCAGCAGCGTAGCTACCCGACTAGCGGCGCAAGAGACCCAGTACTTC.

V and J are TRBV20-1 and TRBJ2-7, with D perhaps matching TRBD2 (6 bases). The CDR3 has 17 residues. Germline V gene data show CDR1 as DFQATT and CDR2 as SNEGSKA (reference sequence). The germline V and J ends were trimmed by 3 bases and 2 bases, with 23 bases remaining between them. DNA for the CDR3: TGCAGTGCTAGCGGGAGCACCAGGAAATTACCAACCTACGAGCAGTACTTC. Protein: CSASGSTRKLPTYEQYF.

The rearrangement uses TRBV20-1 and TRBJ1-3; tentatively, D is TRBD1 (6 bases). This CDR3 comprises 13 residues. V was trimmed by 6 bases and J by 0 bases, leaving 9 bases between them. In germline, CDR1 is DFQATT, CDR2 SNEGSKA (reference sequence). In DNA, the CDR3 is TGCAGTGCGCAGACAGGCTCTGGAAACACCATATATTTT. Its protein is CSAQTGSGNTIYF.

The chain uses TRBV29-1 and TRBJ1-1; D gene uncertain. With 6 bases removed from V and 5 bases from J, the gap between germline ends came to 19 bases. The length of the CDR3 is 14 residues. The germline V gene has CDR1 SQVTM and CDR2 ANQGSEA. CDR3 coding DNA: TGCAGCGTCCGCATAGGTACGGGTCGGACTGAAGCTTTCTTT. It is translated as CSVRIGTGRTEAFF.